This T cell receptor beta chain appears in the sequencing data of a study of blood T cell repertoires in COVID-19. In the study overall: There were acute and convalescent COVID-19 samples, and they came from the United States, Italy and Spain. Sources were T cells, B-cell-depleted T cells, or PBMCs; the material itself was cDNA or gDNA.

The germline V gene encodes CDR1 MDHEN and CDR2 SYDVKM. Trimming at V came to 10 bases and at J to 5 bases, leaving 8 bases not matched to a gene. This CDR3 comprises 14 residues. As processed by the authors: Estimation of nucleated cell counts relied on the amplification of reference gene primers. The protocol was immunoSEQ multiplex PCR, while the TCRdb copy is restricted to in-frame clones and leaves out a portion. The V and J calls and clone size are taken from that table; D and trimming were inferred from the DNA. The table has about 190,000 clones, 70% to 85% seen once; the top ten hold approximately 13%. This clone was observed a few times.

The sequenced sample consisted of peripheral blood. V and J are TRBV28 and TRBJ2-2; 9 bases align to TRBD2. The TCR comes from a man in his forties or fifties who had recovered from COVID-19. DNA of the CDR3: TGTGCCACAATAGCGGGAGATGGAACCGGGGAGCTGTTTTTT. It yields the protein CATIAGDGTGELFF.